The clone carrying this T cell receptor beta chain was seen a handful of times. This entry comes from a study of T-cell reconstitution after alpha-beta-depleted transplantation in children. The library targeted TCRbeta and was prepared with unique molecular identifiers. One entry per CDR3 protein results from TCRdb running MiXCR on the PCR reads. This sample has 60,000 to 80,000 distinct CDR3 sequences, with approximately 7.3% found just once. V dropped 1 base and J dropped 4 bases, with 10 bases sitting between them. Germline V gene data show CDR1 as DFQATT and CDR2 as SNEGSKA (reference sequence). The CDR3 is 13 residues long.

This sample comprised PBMCs from the stem cell graft donor, obtained from the stem cell graft. J is TRBJ1-2 and V is TRBV20-1, with D unclear. This TCR derives from a human donor who donated a stem cell graft to a child with acute lymphoblastic leukemia. The DNA for the CDR3 is TGCAGTGCTAGAGGTTCAGTTGGCTATGGCTACACCTTC. Translating it yields CSARGSVGYGYTF.